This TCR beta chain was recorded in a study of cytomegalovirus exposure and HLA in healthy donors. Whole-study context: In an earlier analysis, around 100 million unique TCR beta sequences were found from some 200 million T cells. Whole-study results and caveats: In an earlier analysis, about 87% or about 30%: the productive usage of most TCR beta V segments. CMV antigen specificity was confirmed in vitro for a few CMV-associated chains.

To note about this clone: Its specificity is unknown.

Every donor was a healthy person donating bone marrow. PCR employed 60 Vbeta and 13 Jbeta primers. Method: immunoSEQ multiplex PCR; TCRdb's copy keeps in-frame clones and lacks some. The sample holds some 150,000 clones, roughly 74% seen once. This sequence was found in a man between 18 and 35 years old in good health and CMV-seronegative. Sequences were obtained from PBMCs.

The CDR3, as DNA: TGCAGCGTTGGATTTACCACGCGAGGTGAAAAACTGTTTTTT. Protein: CSVGFTTRGEKLFF. V and J are TRBV29-1 and TRBJ1-4, with no clear D. In germline, CDR1 is SQVTM, CDR2 ANQGSEA. The V gene lost 4 bases and the J gene lost 7 bases, with 16 bases spanning the gap. The length of the CDR3 is 14 residues.